The present entry profiles one TCR beta chain with its context. Germline V CDR1 and CDR2: GTSNPN, SVGIG (reference sequence). CDR3 length equals 17 residues. V shed 5 bases and J shed 0 bases, with 22 bases lying between them. This record belongs to a study of radiotherapy plus CTLA-4 blockade in lung cancer. Some clones are missing from TCRdb's copy, which holds only in-frame ones; the method was immunoSEQ multiplex PCR. The repertoire holds 50,000 to 65,000 clones, with about three quarters as singletons. This TCR was recovered from a human donor with non-small cell lung cancer whose response to radiotherapy plus ipilimumab could not be evaluated. The sample consisted of peripheral blood, taken from a patient treated with radiotherapy plus ipilimumab. The rearrangement uses TRBV30 and TRBJ1-2; no definite D call. CDR3 bases: TGTGCCTGGCGGTCGACGGGTGGTGGCCCCTCTAACTATGGCTACACCTTC. Encoded protein: CAWRSTGGGPSNYGYTF. The full variable domain, rest sourced from reference TRBV30 and TRBJ1-2, is SQTIHQWPATLVQPVGSPLSLECTVEGTSNPNLYWYRQAAGRGLQLLFYSVGIGQISSEVPQNLSASRPQDRQFILSSKKLLLSDSGFYLCAWRSTGGGPSNYGYTFGSGTRLTVV.